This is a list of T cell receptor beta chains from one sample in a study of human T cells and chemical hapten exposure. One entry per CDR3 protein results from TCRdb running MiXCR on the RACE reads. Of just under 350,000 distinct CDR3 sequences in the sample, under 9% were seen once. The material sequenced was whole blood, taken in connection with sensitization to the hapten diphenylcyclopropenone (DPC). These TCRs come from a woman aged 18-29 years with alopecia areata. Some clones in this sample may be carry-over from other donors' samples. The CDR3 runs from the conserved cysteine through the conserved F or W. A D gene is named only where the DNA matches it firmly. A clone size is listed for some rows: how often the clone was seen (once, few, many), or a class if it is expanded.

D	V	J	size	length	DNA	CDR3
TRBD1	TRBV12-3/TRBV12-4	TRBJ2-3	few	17	TGTGCCAGCAGTCCCGGGACAGTAATGAGGCACACAGATACGCAGTATTTT	CASSPGTVMRHTDTQYF
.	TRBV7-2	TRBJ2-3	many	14	TGTGCCAGCAAAAGTGAGGGGCACACAGATACGCAGTATTTT	CASKSEGHTDTQYF
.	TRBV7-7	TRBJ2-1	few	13	TGTGCTAGCAGCCCCTCAGCCTACAATGAGCAGTTCTTC	CASSPSAYNEQFF
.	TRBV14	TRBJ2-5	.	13	TGTGCCAGCAGCCAAAGTCGTGGAGAGTCCCAGTACTTC	CASSQSRGESQYF
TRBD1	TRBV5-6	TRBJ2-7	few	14	TGTGCCAGCAGCCCCGGGACAGGGGTCCACGAGCAGTACTTC	CASSPGTGVHEQYF
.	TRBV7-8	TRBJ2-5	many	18	TGTGCCAGCAGCCCGTGGAATACTGACAGATATGAGGAAGAGACCCAGTACTTC	CASSPWNTDRYEEETQYF
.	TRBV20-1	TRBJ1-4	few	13	TGCAGTGCCAACGAGGGGCCCAATGAAAAACTGTTTTTT	CSANEGPNEKLFF
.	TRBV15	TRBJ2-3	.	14	TGTGCCACCAGCAGAGACGTGAGCACAGATACGCAGTATTTT	CATSRDVSTDTQYF
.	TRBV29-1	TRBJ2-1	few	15	TGCAGCGTTGATTCGGGGAGAGGGGACTACAATGAGCAGTTCTTC	CSVDSGRGDYNEQFF
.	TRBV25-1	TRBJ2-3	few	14	TGTGCCAGCAGTGACGTAGGACTCACAGATACGCAGTATTTT	CASSDVGLTDTQYF
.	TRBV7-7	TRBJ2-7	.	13	TGTGCTAGCAGCCCCCCGGGACACTACGAGCAGTACTTC	CASSPPGHYEQYF
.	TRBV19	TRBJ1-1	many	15	TGTGCCAGTAGTATATTGGGCACAGGGAACACTGAAGCTTTCTTT	CASSILGTGNTEAFF
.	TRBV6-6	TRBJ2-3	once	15	TGTGCCAGCAGTCCCCTAGGCATTGGCACAGAAACGCAGTATTTT	CASSPLGIGTETQYF
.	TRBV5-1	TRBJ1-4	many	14	TGCGCCAGCAGCTTGGGGACGGATAATGAAAAACTGTTTTTT	CASSLGTDNEKLFF
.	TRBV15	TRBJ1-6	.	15	TGTGCCACCAGCAGAGATCGAACCACAAGGCCTTCCCTCCACTTT	CATSRDRTTRPSLHF
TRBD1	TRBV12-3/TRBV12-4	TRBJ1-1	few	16	TGTGCCAGCAGTTCAGGGGGCGATAGTCGTCCCACTGAAGCTTTCTTT	CASSSGGDSRPTEAFF
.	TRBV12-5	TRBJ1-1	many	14	TGTGCTAGTTCCGAGGGGACGCCCAACACTGAAGCTTTCTTT	CASSEGTPNTEAFF
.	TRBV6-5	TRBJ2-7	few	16	TGTGCCAGCAGTTACTCGATATTAGCGAGGGGCAGCGAGCAGTACTTC	CASSYSILARGSEQYF
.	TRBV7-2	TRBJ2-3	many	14	TGTGCCAGCAGCTTAATGACATCCACAGATACGCAGTATTTT	CASSLMTSTDTQYF
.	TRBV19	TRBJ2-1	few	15	TGTGCCAGTCGGCGCTCGGGGGACCGATCGGATGAGCAGTTCTTC	CASRRSGDRSDEQFF
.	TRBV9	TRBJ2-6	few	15	TGTGCCAGCAGCGTCGACACAGCTGGGGCCAACGTCCTGACTTTC	CASSVDTAGANVLTF
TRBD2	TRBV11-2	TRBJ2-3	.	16	TGTGCCAGCAGCTCGTTTAAAGGGAGGGATCCAGATACGCAGTATTTT	CASSSFKGRDPDTQYF
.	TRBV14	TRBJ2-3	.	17	TGTGCCAGCAGCCCACTGGGGGTCTACCCTAGCACAGATACGCAGTATTTT	CASSPLGVYPSTDTQYF
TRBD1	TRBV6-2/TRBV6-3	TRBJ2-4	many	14	TGTGCCAGCAGTTTTGGACAGGGGGCGGACATTCAGTACTTC	CASSFGQGADIQYF
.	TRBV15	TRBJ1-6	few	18	TGTGCCACCAGCAGAGAGAAGGGGCAGGGGATACGGAATTCACCCCTCCACTTT	CATSREKGQGIRNSPLHF
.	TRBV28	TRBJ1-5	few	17	TGTGCCAGCAGTCCTACAGGGATTGGAGTAGCAAATCAGCCCCAGCATTTT	CASSPTGIGVANQPQHF
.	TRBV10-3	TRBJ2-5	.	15	TGTGCCATCAGTGATGAAGGGGGAAACCAAGAGACCCAGTACTTC	CAISDEGGNQETQYF
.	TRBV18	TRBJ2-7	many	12	TGTGCCAGCTCACCACAGACAGGCGGGCAGTACTTC	CASSPQTGGQYF
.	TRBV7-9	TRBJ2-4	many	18	TGTGCCAGCAGCAGATCCGGGACTGCCAGTGGGGGCAAAAACATTCAGTACTTC	CASSRSGTASGGKNIQYF
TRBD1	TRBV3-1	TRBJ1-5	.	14	TGTGCCAGCAGCCAAACAGGGGACGGTCAGCCCCAGCATTTT	CASSQTGDGQPQHF
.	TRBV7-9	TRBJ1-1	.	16	TGTGCCAGCAGCTTAGCAACACAGGGATGGAACACTGAAGCTTTCTTT	CASSLATQGWNTEAFF
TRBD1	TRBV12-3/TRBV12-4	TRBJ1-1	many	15	TGTGCCAGCAGCATCTCAGGGGGCGCGGCCACTGAAGCTTTCTTT	CASSISGGAATEAFF
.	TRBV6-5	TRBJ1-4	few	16	TGTGCCAGCAGTTACTTCACAACAGGGTCCTATGAAAAACTGTTTTTT	CASSYFTTGSYEKLFF
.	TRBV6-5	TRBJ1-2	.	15	TGTGCCAGCAGTTCCCCGGCAGCAATGAACTATGGCTACACCTTC	CASSSPAAMNYGYTF
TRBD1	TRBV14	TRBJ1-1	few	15	TGTGCCAGCAGCCCGCGGACAGGGAGTTTGACTGAAGCTTTCTTT	CASSPRTGSLTEAFF
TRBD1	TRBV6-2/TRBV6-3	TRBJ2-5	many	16	TGTGCCAGCACCGAGACACCGGGACAGCAACAAGAGACCCAGTACTTC	CASTETPGQQQETQYF
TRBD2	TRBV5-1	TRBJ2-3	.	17	TGCGCCAGCAGCACAAGACTAGCGGGGGGTAGCACAGATACGCAGTATTTT	CASSTRLAGGSTDTQYF
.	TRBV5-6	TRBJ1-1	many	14	TGTGCCAGCAGCGATGGGACACTGAACACTGAAGCTTTCTTT	CASSDGTLNTEAFF
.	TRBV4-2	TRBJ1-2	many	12	TGTGCCAGCAGCCAGTGGGGAGTAGGCTACACCTTC	CASSQWGVGYTF
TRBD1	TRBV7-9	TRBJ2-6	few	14	TGTGCCAGCAGCTTTGGACAGGCTGCCAACGTCCTGACTTTC	CASSFGQAANVLTF
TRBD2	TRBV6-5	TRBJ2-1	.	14	TGTGCCAGCGGGTCGGGGGGGCGGTACAATGAGCAGTTCTTC	CASGSGGRYNEQFF
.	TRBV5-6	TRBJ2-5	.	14	TGTGCCAGCAGCTGGCCCGCCGCCAAGAATACCCAGTACTTC	CASSWPAAKNTQYF
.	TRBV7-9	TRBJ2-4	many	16	TGTGCCAGCAGCCCAGTGGGCCTTGCATACAAAAACATTCAGTACTTC	CASSPVGLAYKNIQYF
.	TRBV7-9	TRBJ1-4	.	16	TGTGCCAGCAGCTCCAGACAGGTTGCAACTAATGAAAAACTGTTTTTT	CASSSRQVATNEKLFF
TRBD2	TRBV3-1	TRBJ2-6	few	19	TGTGCCAGCAGCCAAGAGGGAGGGAGGGGAGATCCTGGGGCCAACGTCCTGACTTTC	CASSQEGGRGDPGANVLTF
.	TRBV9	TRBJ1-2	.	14	TGTGCCAGCAGCCTTTGGGGGACACTCTATGGCTACACCTTC	CASSLWGTLYGYTF